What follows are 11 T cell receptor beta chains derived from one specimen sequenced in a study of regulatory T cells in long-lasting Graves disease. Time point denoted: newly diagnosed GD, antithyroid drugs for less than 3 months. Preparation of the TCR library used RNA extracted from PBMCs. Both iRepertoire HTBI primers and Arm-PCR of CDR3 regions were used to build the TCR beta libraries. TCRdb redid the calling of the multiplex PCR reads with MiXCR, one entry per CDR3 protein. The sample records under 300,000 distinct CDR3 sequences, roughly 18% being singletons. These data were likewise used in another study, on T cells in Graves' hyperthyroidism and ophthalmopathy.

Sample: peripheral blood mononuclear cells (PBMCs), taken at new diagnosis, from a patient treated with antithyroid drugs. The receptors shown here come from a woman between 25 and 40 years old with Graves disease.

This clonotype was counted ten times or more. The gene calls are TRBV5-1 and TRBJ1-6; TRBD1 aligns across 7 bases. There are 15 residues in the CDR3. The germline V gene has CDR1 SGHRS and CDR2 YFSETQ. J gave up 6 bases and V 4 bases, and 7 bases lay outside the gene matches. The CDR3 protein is CASSMTGNGNSPLHF. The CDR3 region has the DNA TGCGCCAGCAGCATGACAGGGAACGGTAATTCACCCCTCCACTTT.

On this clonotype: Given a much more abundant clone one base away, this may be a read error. The CDR3, as DNA: TGTGCCACCAGCGATAAAAATAGCAATCAGCCCCAGCATTTT. Translation gives CATSDKNSNQPQHF. The chain recombines TRBV15 with TRBJ1-5, with D unclear. V was clipped by 5 bases and J by 0 bases, with 8 bases between them. The CDR3 sequence is 14 residues long. Germline V gives CDR1 LNHNV, CDR2 YYDKDF (reference sequence).

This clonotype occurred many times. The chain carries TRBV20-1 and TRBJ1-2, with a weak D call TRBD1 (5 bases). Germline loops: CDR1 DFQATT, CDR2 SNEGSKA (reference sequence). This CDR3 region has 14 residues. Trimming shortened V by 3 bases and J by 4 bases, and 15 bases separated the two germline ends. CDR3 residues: CSASGDGGGYGYTF. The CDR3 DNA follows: TGCAGTGCTAGCGGAGATGGGGGGGGCTATGGCTACACCTTC.

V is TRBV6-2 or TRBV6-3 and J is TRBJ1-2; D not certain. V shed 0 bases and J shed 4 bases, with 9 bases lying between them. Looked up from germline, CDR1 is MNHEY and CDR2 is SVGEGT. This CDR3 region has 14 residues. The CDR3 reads CASSYSTEPYGYTF. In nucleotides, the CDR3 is TGTGCCAGCAGTTACTCGACCGAGCCCTATGGCTACACCTTC.

In DNA form, the CDR3 reads TGTGCCAGCAGGTCGGACACTCTCTATGGCTACACCTTC. Translating gives CASRSDTLYGYTF. The J gene is TRBJ1-2, the V gene TRBV7-9, with D possibly matching TRBD1 (5 bases). V was pared by 6 bases and J by 4 bases, with 12 bases between. Germline values: CDR1 SEHNR, CDR2 FQNEAQ (reference sequence). The CDR3 consists of 13 residues.

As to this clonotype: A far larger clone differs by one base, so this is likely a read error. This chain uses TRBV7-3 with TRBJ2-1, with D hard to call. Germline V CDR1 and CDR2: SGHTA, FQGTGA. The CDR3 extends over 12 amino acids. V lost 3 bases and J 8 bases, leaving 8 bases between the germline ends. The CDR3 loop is CASSLGRDEQFF. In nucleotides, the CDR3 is TGTGCCAGCAGCTTGGGCCGGGATGAGCAGTTCTTC.

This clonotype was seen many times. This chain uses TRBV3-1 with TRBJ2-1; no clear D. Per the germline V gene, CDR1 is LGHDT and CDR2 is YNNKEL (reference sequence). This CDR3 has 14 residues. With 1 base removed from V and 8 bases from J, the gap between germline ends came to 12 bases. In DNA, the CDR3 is TGTGCCAGCAGCCAAGCCTCGGCCGACCATGAGCAGTTCTTC. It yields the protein CASSQASADHEQFF.

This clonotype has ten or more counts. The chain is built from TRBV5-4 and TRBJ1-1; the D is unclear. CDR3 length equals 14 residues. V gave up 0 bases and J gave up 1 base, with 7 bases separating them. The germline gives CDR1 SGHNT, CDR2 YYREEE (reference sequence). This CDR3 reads CASSLEVGNTEAFF. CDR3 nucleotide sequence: TGTGCCAGCAGCTTGGAGGTAGGGAACACTGAAGCTTTCTTT. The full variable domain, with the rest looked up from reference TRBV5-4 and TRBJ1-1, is ETGVTQSPTHLIKTRGQQVTLRCSSQSGHNTVSWYQQALGQGPQFIFQYYREEENGRGNFPPRFSGLQFPNYSSELNVNALELDDSALYLCASSLEVGNTEAFFGQGTRLTVV.

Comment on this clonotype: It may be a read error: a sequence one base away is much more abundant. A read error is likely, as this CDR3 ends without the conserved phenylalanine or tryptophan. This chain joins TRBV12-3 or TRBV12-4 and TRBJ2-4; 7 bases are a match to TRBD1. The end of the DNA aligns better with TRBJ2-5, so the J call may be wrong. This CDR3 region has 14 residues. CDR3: CASSRDSPFGTQYS. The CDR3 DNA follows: TGTGCCAGCAGTAGGGACAGCCCCTTTGGGACCCAGTACTCC.

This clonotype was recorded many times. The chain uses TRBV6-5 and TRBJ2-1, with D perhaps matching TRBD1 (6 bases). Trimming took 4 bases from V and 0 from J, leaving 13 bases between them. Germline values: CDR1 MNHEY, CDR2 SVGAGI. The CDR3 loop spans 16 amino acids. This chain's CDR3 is CASSSEGVVSYNEQFF. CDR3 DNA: TGTGCCAGCAGTTCCGAGGGGGTCGTCTCCTACAATGAGCAGTTCTTC.

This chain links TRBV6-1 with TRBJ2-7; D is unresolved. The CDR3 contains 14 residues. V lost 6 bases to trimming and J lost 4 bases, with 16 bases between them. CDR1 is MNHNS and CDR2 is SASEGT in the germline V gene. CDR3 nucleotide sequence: TGTGCCAGCAGCCCGGACGGAATGAGGTACGAGCAGTACTTC. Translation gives CASSPDGMRYEQYF.